This T cell receptor (beta chain) was recovered during a study of blood T cell repertoires in COVID-19. Overall study: Acute and convalescent COVID-19 samples came from the United States, Italy and Spain.

Original processing notes: By means of reference gene primer amplification, nucleated cell counts were estimated. TCRdb keeps only in-frame clones here, not all; method: immunoSEQ multiplex PCR. From that table come the V and J calls and clone size; the DNA was used to work out D and trimming. The table includes around 260,000 clones, approximately 90% detected once. The germline V gene has CDR1 SGHRS and CDR2 YFSETQ. The CDR3 is made up of 13 amino acids. Trimming removed 0 bases from V and 3 bases from J, with 6 bases in between. The sample was peripheral blood. The V gene is TRBV5-1, the J gene TRBJ2-5; D remains unclear. The source is a woman younger than 45 with COVID-19, enrolled during active disease. CDR3 nucleotide sequence: TGCGCCAGCAGCTTGGCGCCGGAAGAGACCCAGTACTTC. Encoded protein: CASSLAPEETQYF.